The T cell receptor beta chain under discussion was sequenced for a study of monozygotic twins with inflammatory bowel disease. In regard to this clonotype: Antigen: not known.

Findings and limits, study-wide: It was in IBD patients that TCRbeta diversity (inverse Simpson) was lower than in healthy co-twins. Twin pairs that were concordant did not differ from discordant pairs in repertoire similarity, possibly from limited power.

The length of the CDR3 is 17 residues. Germline V gene lookup returns CDR1 SGHVS and CDR2 FNYEAQ. For both chains, the TCRalpha and TCRbeta cDNA went through two nested PCRs of around 15 and 9 cycles. TCRdb re-called the 5' RACE reads and catalogs CDR3 proteins one per entry, DNA excluded. In all, the sample yields more than 300,000 distinct CDR3 sequences. Sequencing input: blood. V and J are TRBV7-6 and TRBJ2-3. This sequence originates from a human donor with ulcerative colitis or Crohn's disease, or a healthy co-twin of an affected twin (not recorded which). The CDR3 protein is CASSLKWVGTLTDTQYF. Variable domain in full (rest from reference TRBV7-6 and TRBJ2-3): GAGVSQSPRYKVTKRGQDVALRCDPISGHVSLYWYRQALGQGPEFLTYFNYEAQQDKSGLPNDRFSAERPEGSISTLTIQRTEQRDSAMYRCASSLKWVGTLTDTQYFGPGTRLTVL.